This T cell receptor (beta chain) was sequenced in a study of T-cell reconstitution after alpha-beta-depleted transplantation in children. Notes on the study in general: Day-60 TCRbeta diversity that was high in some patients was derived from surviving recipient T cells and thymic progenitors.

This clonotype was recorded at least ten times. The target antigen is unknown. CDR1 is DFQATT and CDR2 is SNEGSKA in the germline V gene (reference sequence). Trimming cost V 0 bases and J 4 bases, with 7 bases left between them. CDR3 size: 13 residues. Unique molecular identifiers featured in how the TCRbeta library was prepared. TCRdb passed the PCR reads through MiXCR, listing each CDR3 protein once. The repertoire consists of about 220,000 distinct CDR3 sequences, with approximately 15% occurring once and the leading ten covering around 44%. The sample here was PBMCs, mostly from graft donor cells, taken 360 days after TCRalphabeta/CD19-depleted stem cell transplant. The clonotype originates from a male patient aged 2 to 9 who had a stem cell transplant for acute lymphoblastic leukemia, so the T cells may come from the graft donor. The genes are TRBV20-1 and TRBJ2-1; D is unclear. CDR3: CSAREATYNEQFF. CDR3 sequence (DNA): TGCAGTGCTAGAGAGGCGACGTACAATGAGCAGTTCTTC.